Detailed here is one T cell receptor beta chain. The data were taken from a study of blood T cell repertoires in COVID-19. Profiled with immunoSEQ multiplex PCR; TCRdb holds only in-frame clones, not every one. This table holds 120,000 to 150,000 clones, nearly 85% found once. The participants were between roughly 18 and 100 years old and came from 24 US areas. The V end was cut by 7 bases, the J end by 0 bases, with 17 bases between. Germline values: CDR1 SGHKS, CDR2 YYEKEE (reference sequence). This CDR3 has 15 amino acids. This clonotype was sampled from a man aged 45 to 65 in a cohort exposed to, infected with or recovered from COVID-19 (not recorded which). Source material: PBMCs or T cells enriched from blood (not recorded which). This chain connects TRBV5-5 to TRBJ2-7; possible D gene TRBD1, 6 bases. This CDR3 reads CASLPRPGASYEQYF. The CDR3 region has the DNA TGTGCCAGCCTCCCCCGACCAGGGGCCTCCTACGAGCAGTACTTC.